This T cell receptor beta chain was identified during a study of tumor-infiltrating lymphocytes in primary liver carcinoma. Study context: There were roughly 3.5 to 7.13 million productive TCRbeta reads per sample, a yield similar across tissue types.

This clonotype was observed a few times. Synthesis of TCR beta cDNA was carried out from 500 ng total RNA with a constant-region primer. What produced the TCR beta libraries was three nested multiplex PCR rounds using slightly modified ARM-PCR. Use of TRBV1-TRBV30 forward primers with a C-beta reverse primer characterized the first two PCR rounds, which lasted approximately 11 cycles each. TCRdb reprocessed the multiplex PCR reads with MiXCR, giving one entry per CDR3 protein. In the table there are around 80,000 distinct CDR3 sequences, roughly 72% of which are singletons. Unsorted bulk tissue (about 19-33 mg) underwent RNA and DNA co-extraction. The CDR3 has 13 amino acids. The germline V gene encodes CDR1 SGHAT and CDR2 FQNNGV. Trimming stripped 1 base from V and 2 bases from J, with 5 bases between.

This chain links TRBV11-2 with TRBJ1-2; D not certain. The clonotype comes from a man aged 40-49 years with primary liver carcinoma and hepatitis B virus infection. The sequencing input was tumor-adjacent normal liver tissue. The CDR3 sequence: CASSLARNYGYTF. In DNA form, the CDR3 reads TGTGCCAGCAGCTTAGCCAGGAACTATGGCTACACCTTC. The full variable domain, completed using reference TRBV11-2 and TRBJ1-2, is EAGVAQSPRYKIIEKRQSVAFWCNPISGHATLYWYQQILGQGPKLLIQFQNNGVVDDSQLPKDRFSAERLKGVDSTLKIQPAKLEDSAVYLCASSLARNYGYTFGSGTRLTVV.